This TCR beta chain was sequenced for a study of T cell repertoires in cytomegalovirus infection. Looking at the study overall: CMV epitopes in the study were HLA-C-restricted (recently identified) and HLA-B-restricted (well studied). CMV infection plus the matching HLA type was flagged by public TCR beta signatures. Overall study findings and caveats: Clonotypes of TCR beta that were HLA-C-restricted and CMV-specific dominated the ex vivo response. Individuals carrying CMV plus the relevant HLA were identified by cumulative frequency of public TCR beta families.

TCRdb re-called the reads through MiXCR, storing one row per CDR3 protein. The profile covers 800,000 to 950,000 distinct CDR3 sequences, with roughly 33% appearing a single time and 9.5% to 15% taken by the ten largest. The V end was cut by 4 bases, the J end by 0 bases, with 7 bases between. CDR1 SEHNR and CDR2 FQNEAQ come from the germline V gene (reference sequence). CDR3 length: 15 residues. Of note for this clonotype: Antigen specificity is unknown.

The chain links TRBV7-9 to TRBJ2-6; D perhaps matches TRBD1 (5 bases). This clonotype originated in a human donor in good health (CMV status not recorded). Some clones in this sample may be carry-over from other donors' samples. The sequencing here drew on cultured CD8+ T cells from PBMCs, taken from culture after CMV antigen stimulation. CDR3 protein: CASSYRFSGANVLTF. CDR3 coding DNA: TGTGCCAGCAGCTACAGGTTCTCTGGGGCCAACGTCCTGACTTTC.